This record looks at one TCR beta chain sequence and its context. This sample was taken from a study of blood T cell repertoires in COVID-19. About the research overall: The United States, Italy and Spain were the sources of the acute and convalescent COVID-19 samples.

Germline V CDR1 and CDR2: MDHEN, SYDVKM. The CDR3 is 13 residues long. The V end lost 4 bases, the J end lost 5 bases, and 11 bases lay between the germline ends. Original methodology: Quantification of nucleated cells was approximated via reference gene primer amplification. Measured with immunoSEQ multiplex PCR; TCRdb has only the in-frame clones, and not every one. The V and J calls and clone size come from that table; D and trimming were worked out from the DNA. Of 13,000 to 15,000 clones in the sample, around 91% are singletons; the top ten hold 2.5% to 3%. The sequence was obtained from a human donor in a cohort sampled during active COVID-19. The specimen was peripheral blood. The chain is built from TRBV28 and TRBJ2-5; no firm D call. The CDR3 spells CASSSSSLETQYF. CDR3 in DNA: TGTGCCAGCAGTTCCTCAAGCCTTGAGACCCAGTACTTC.